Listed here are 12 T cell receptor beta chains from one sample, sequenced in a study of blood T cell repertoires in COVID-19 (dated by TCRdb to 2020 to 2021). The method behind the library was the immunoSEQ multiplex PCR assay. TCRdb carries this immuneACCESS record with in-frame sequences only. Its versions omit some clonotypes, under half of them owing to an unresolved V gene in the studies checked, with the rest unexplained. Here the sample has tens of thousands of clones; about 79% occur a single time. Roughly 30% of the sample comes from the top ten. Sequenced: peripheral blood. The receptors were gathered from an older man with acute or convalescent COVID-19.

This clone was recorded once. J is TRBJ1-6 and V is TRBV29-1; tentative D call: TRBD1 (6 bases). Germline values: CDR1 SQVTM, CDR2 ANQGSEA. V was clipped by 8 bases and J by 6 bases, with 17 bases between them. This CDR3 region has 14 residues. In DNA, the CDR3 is TGCAGCCCAAAAGGGGGGGCGGGTAATTCACCCCTCCACTTT. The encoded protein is CSPKGGAGNSPLHF.

CDR3 protein: CASSQNRVNQPQHF. Here the CDR3 DNA reads TGCGCCAGCAGCCAGAACAGGGTAAATCAGCCCCAGCATTTT. The chain links TRBV4-1 to TRBJ1-5, with D possibly TRBD1 on 6 matching bases. V lost 3 bases to trimming and J lost 4 bases, with 10 bases between them. The CDR3 runs 14 residues. CDR1 is MGHRA and CDR2 is YSYEKL in the germline V gene.

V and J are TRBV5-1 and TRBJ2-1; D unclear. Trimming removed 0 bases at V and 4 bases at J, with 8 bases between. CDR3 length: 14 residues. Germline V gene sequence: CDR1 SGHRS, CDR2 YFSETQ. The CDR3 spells CASSLDGPYNEQFF. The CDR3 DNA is TGCGCCAGCAGCTTGGATGGGCCTTACAATGAGCAGTTCTTC.

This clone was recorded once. CDR3 bases: TGCGCCAGCAGCTGGGGTCATAGCGGGAGGGGTTACAATGAGCAGTTCTTC. This codes for CASSWGHSGRGYNEQFF. The chain couples TRBV5-1 to TRBJ2-1; 11 positions agree with TRBD2. V lost 3 bases to trimming and J lost 4 bases; unmatched junction nucleotides: 9. Germline CDR1 SGHRS, CDR2 YFSETQ. This CDR3 has 17 amino acids.

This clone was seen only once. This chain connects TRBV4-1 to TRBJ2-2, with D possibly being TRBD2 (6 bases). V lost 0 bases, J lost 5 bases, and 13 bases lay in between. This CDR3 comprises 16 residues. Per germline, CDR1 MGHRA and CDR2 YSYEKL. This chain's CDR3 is CASSQEGGGRTGELFF. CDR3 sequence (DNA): TGCGCCAGCAGCCAAGAGGGAGGAGGGCGGACCGGGGAGCTGTTTTTT.

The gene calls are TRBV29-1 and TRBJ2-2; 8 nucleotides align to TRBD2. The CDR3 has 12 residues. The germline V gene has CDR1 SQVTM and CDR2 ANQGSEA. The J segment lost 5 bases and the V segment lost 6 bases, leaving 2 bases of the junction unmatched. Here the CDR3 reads CSVSGGTGELFF. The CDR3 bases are TGCAGCGTCTCGGGAGGGACCGGGGAGCTGTTTTTT.

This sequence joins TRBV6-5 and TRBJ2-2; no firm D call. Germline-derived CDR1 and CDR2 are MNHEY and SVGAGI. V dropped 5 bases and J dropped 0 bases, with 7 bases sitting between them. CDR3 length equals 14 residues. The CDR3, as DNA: TGTGCCAGCAGTCGCGACACGAACACCGGGGAGCTGTTTTTT. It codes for CASSRDTNTGELFF.

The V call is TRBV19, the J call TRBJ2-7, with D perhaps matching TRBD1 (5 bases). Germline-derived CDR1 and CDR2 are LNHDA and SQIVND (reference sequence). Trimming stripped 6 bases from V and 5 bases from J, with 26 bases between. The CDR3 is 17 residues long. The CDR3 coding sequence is TGTGCCAGTAGACTAACGCGCGCTGGGCAGGGAATCGACGAGCAGTACTTC. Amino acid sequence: CASRLTRAGQGIDEQYF. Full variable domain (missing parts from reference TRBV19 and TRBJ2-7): DGGITQSPKYLFRKEGQNVTLSCEQNLNHDAMYWYRQDPGQGLRLIYYSQIVNDFQKGDIAEGYSVSREKKESFPLTVTSAQKNPTAFYLCASRLTRAGQGIDEQYFGPGTRLTVT.

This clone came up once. CDR3 amino acids: CASSLMSGGAGSNQPQHF. The CDR3 region has the DNA TGTGCCAGCAGCTTAATGAGTGGGGGCGCAGGGAGCAATCAGCCCCAGCATTTT. This chain uses TRBV7-6 with TRBJ1-5; TRBD1 might be the D (6 bases). CDR1 and CDR2 (germline): SGHVS, FNYEAQ. The CDR3 sequence is 18 residues long. V was shortened by 2 bases and J by 1 base, with 18 bases between the two germline ends.

CDR3 in amino acids: CSVAGDPMNTEAFF. As DNA, the CDR3 is TGCAGCGTTGCGGGGGACCCAATGAACACTGAAGCTTTCTTT. The chain is built from TRBV29-1 and TRBJ1-1; a weak D match, TRBD1 (5 bases). CDR1 SQVTM and CDR2 ANQGSEA come from the germline V gene. The CDR3 runs to 14 residues. V gave up 4 bases and J gave up 0 bases, with 12 bases separating them.

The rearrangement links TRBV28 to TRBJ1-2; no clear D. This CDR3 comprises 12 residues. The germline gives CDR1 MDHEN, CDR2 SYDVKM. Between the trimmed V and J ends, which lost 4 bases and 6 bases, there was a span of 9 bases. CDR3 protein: CASSSRLDGYTF. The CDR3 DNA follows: TGTGCCAGCAGTTCCCGACTAGATGGCTACACCTTC.

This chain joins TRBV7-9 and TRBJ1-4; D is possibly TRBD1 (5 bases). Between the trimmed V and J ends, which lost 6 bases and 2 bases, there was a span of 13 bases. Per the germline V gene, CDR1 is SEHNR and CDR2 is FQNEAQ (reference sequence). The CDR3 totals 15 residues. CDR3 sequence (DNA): TGTGCCAGCAGTCGCGGGGGGTATACTAATGAAAAACTGTTTTTT. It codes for CASSRGGYTNEKLFF. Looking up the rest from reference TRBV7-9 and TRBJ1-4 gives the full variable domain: DTGVSQNPRHKITKRGQNVTFRCDPISEHNRLYWYRQTLGQGPEFLTYFQNEAQLEKSRLLSDRFSAERPKGSFSTLEIQRTEQGDSAMYLCASSRGGYTNEKLFFGSGTQLSVL.